This T cell receptor beta chain was sequenced in a study of shared clonotypes between healthy human individuals. Study-level findings and limits: Generation probability values for non-shared clonotypes were lower than those for clonotypes shared by all four donors.

CDR3 size: 13 residues. Germline loops: CDR1 KGHSH, CDR2 LQKENI. Between the trimmed V and J ends, which lost 6 bases and 2 bases, there was a span of 9 bases. Comments on this clone: As yet, its antigen is unknown.

Once extracted for a subset, genomic DNA was divided evenly among several immunoSEQ plates. TCRdb's copy holds only in-frame clones and misses some; the assay was immunoSEQ multiplex PCR. The sample records approximately 2,000,000 clones, roughly 90% being singletons. Sequenced: naive CD4+ T cells from PBMCs. The subset was: CD45RA+ positively selected. This chain connects TRBV18 to TRBJ2-3; tentative D call: TRBD1 (5 bases). The receptor was isolated from a man aged 18 to 29 in good health. Some clones in this sample may be carry-over from other donors' samples. CDR3 protein: CASSARDTDTQYF. The CDR3 DNA is TGTGCCAGCTCGGCCAGGGACACAGATACGCAGTATTTT.